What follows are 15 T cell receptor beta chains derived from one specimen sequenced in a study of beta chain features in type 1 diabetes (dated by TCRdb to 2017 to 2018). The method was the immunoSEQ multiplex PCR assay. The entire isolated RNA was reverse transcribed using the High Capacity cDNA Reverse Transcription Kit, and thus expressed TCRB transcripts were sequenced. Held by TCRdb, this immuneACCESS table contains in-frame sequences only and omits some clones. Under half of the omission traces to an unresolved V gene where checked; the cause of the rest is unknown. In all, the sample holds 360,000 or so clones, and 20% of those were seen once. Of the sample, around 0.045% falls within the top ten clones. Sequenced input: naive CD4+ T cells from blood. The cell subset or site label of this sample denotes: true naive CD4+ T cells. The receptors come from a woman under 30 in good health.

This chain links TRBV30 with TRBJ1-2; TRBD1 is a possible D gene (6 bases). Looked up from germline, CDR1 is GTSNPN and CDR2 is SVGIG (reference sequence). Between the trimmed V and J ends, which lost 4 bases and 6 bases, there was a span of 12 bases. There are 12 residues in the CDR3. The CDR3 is CAWIGGGHGYTF. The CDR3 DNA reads TGTGCCTGGATTGGGGGGGGCCATGGCTACACCTTC.

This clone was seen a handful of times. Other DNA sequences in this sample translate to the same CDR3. The CDR3 is CAWSVRGGRGNEQFF. In nucleotides, the CDR3 is TGTGCCTGGAGTGTACGGGGGGGCCGAGGCAATGAGCAGTTCTTC. This rearrangement joins TRBV30 to TRBJ2-1; 8 bases match TRBD2. Germline-derived CDR1 and CDR2 are GTSNPN and SVGIG (reference sequence). The length of the CDR3 is 15 residues. Trimming took 0 bases from V and 6 from J; bases not matched to a gene: 7.

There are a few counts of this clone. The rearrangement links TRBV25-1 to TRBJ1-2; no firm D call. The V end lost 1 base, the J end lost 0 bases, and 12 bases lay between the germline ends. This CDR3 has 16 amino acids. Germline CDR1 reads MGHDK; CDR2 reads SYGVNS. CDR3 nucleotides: TGTGCCAGCAGTGAATGGGAGGCCAGCGCTAACTATGGCTACACCTTC. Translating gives CASSEWEASANYGYTF.

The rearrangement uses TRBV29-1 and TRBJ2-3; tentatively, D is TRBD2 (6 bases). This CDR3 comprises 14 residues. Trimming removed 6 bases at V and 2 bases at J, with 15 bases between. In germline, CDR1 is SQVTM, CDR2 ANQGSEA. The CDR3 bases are TGCAGCGTGCCTCACCGGGGGATCACAGATACGCAGTATTTT. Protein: CSVPHRGITDTQYF.

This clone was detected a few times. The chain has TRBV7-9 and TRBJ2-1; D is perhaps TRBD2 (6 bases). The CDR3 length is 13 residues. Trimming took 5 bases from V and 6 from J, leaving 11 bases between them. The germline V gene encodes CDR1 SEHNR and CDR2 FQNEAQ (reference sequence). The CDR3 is CASSQGTVNEQFF. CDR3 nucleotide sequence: TGTGCCAGCAGCCAAGGGACTGTCAATGAGCAGTTCTTC. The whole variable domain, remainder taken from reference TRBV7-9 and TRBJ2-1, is DTGVSQNPRHKITKRGQNVTFRCDPISEHNRLYWYRQTLGQGPEFLTYFQNEAQLEKSRLLSDRFSAERPKGSFSTLEIQRTEQGDSAMYLCASSQGTVNEQFFGPGTRLTVL.

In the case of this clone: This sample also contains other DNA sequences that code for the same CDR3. The CDR3 is CASSPSTDTQYF. In DNA, the CDR3 is TGTGCCAGCAGCCCCAGTACAGATACGCAGTATTTT. This chain uses TRBV7-9 with TRBJ2-3; D unresolved. The germline CDR1 and CDR2 sequences are SEHNR and FQNEAQ (reference sequence). This CDR3 has 12 residues. The V gene lost 5 bases and the J gene lost 3 bases, with 6 bases spanning the gap. The whole variable domain, remainder taken from reference TRBV7-9 and TRBJ2-3, is DTGVSQNPRHKITKRGQNVTFRCDPISEHNRLYWYRQTLGQGPEFLTYFQNEAQLEKSRLLSDRFSAERPKGSFSTLEIQRTEQGDSAMYLCASSPSTDTQYFGPGTRLTVL.

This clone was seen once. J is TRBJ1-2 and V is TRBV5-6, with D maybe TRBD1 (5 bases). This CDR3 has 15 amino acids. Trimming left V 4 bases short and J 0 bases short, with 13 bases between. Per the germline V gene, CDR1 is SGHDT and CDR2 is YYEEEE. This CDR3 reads CASSPDTRPNYGYTF. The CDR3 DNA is TGTGCCAGCAGCCCGGACACACGCCCTAACTATGGCTACACCTTC. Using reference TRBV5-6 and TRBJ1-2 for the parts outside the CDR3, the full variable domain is DAGVTQSPTHLIKTRGQQVTLRCSPKSGHDTVSWYQQALGQGPQFIFQYYEEEERQRGNFPDRFSGHQFPNYSSELNVNALLLGDSALYLCASSPDTRPNYGYTFGSGTRLTVV.

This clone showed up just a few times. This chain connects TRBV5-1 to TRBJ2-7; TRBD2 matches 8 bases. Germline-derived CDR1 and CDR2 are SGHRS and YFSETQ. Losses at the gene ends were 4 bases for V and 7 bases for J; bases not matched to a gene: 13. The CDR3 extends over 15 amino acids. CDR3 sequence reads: CASSREGQGAEEQYF. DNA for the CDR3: TGCGCCAGCAGCCGGGAGGGGCAGGGAGCTGAAGAGCAGTACTTC.

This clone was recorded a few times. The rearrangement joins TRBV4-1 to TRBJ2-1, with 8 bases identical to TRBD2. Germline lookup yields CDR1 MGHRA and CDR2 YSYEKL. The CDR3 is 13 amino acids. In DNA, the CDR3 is TGCGTGGGAAGCGGGAGACTCCACAATGAGCAGTTCTTC. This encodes CVGSGRLHNEQFF.

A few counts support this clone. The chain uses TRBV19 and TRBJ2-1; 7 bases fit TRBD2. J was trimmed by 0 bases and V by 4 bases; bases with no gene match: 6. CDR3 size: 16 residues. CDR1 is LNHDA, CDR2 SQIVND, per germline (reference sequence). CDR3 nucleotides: TGTGCCAGTAGTAAGGCGGGAGCAGCCTCCTACAATGAGCAGTTCTTC. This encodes CASSKAGAASYNEQFF.

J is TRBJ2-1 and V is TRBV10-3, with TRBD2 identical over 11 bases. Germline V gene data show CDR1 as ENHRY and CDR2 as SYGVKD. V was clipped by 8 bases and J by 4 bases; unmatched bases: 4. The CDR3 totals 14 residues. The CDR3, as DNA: TGTGCCATCGGAGCTAGCGGGGGGTACAATGAGCAGTTCTTC. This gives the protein CAIGASGGYNEQFF.

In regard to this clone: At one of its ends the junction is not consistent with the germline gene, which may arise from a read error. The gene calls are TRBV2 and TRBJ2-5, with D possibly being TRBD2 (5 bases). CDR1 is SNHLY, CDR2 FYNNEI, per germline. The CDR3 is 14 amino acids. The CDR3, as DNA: TGTACCAGCAGTGGAGGAACTTACCAAGAGACCCAGTACTTC. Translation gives CTSSGGTYQETQYF.

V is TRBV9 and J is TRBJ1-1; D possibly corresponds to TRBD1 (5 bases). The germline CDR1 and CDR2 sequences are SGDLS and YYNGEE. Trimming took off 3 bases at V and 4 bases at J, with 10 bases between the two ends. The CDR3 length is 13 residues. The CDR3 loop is CASSAQGGTEAFF. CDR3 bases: TGTGCCAGCAGCGCCCAGGGTGGCACTGAAGCTTTCTTT.

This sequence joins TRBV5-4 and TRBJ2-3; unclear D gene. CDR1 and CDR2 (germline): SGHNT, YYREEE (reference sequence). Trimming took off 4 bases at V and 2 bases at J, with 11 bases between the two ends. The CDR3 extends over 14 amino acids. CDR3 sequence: CASSRNIFTDTQYF. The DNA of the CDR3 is TGTGCCAGCAGCCGCAACATATTCACAGATACGCAGTATTTT.

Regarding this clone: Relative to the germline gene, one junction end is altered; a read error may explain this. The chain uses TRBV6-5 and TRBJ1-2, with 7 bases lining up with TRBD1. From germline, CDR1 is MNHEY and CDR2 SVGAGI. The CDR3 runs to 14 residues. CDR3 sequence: CASTYRDSSYGYTF. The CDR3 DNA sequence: TGTGCCAGCACTTACCGGGACAGTAGCTATGGCTACACCTTC.